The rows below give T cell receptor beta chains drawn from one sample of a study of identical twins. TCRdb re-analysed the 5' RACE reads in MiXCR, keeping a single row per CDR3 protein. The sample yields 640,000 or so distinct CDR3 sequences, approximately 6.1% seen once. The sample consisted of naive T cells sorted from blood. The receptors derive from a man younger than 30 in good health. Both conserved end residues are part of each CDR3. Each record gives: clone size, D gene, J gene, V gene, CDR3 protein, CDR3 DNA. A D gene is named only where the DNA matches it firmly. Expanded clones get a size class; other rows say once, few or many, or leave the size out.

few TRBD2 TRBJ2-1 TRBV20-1 CSARDHRGTSGYNEQFF TGCAGTGCTAGAGATCATCGGGGGACTAGCGGGTACAATGAGCAGTTCTTC
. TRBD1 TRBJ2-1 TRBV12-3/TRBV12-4 CASSLSGTGGFF TGTGCCAGCAGTTTATCTGGGACAGGGGGGTTCTTC
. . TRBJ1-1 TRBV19 CASSIASGRGEAFF TGTGCCAGTAGTATAGCGTCCGGCAGGGGTGAAGCTTTCTTT
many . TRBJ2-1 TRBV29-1 CSVETSFGNEQFF TGCAGCGTCGAAACTAGTTTCGGCAATGAGCAGTTCTTC
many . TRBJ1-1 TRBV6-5 CASSYSKETEAFF TGTGCCAGCAGTTACTCCAAGGAGACTGAAGCTTTCTTT
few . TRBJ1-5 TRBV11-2 CASSLVARASNQPQHF TGTGCCAGCAGCTTAGTGGCGAGAGCTAGCAATCAGCCCCAGCATTTT
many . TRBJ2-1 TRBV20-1 CSAAAGLRSINEQFF TGCAGTGCAGCCGCTGGGCTCCGGTCTATCAATGAGCAGTTCTTC
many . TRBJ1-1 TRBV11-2 CASSAIRGRDHEAFF TGTGCCAGCAGCGCGATCCGCGGCAGGGACCACGAAGCTTTCTTT
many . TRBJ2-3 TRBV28 CASSFVVDTQYF TGTGCCAGCAGTTTTGTGGTGGATACGCAGTATTTT
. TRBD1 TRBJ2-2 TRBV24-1 CATRGTGTGELFF TGTGCCACCAGGGGGACAGGCACCGGGGAGCTGTTTTTT
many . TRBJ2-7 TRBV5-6 CASMRLEGSYEQYF TGTGCCAGCATGCGTCTTGAGGGCTCCTACGAGCAGTACTTC
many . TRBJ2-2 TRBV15 CATSRSYPGDRSYTGELFF TGTGCCACCAGCAGATCCTACCCCGGGGACCGCAGTTACACCGGGGAGCTGTTTTTT
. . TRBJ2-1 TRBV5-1 CASSLWGNPYNEQFF TGCGCCAGCAGCTTGTGGGGGAATCCCTACAATGAGCAGTTCTTC
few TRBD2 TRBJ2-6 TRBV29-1 CSVRTSGRAGANVLTF TGCAGCGTACGGACTAGCGGGAGGGCTGGGGCCAACGTCCTGACTTTC
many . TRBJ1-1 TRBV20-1 CSARRDLNTEAFF TGCAGTGCTCGAAGAGACTTGAACACTGAAGCTTTCTTT
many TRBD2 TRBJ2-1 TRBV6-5 CASSYFTSEGNEQFF TGTGCCAGCAGTTACTTTACTAGCGAGGGCAATGAGCAGTTCTTC
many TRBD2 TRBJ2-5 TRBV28 CASSGGGLQETQYF TGTGCCAGCAGTGGGGGGGGACTCCAAGAGACCCAGTACTTC
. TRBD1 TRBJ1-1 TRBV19 CASSIGPGGYRDTEAFF TGTGCCAGTAGTATTGGCCCAGGGGGCTATCGGGACACTGAAGCTTTCTTT
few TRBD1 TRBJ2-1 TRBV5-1 CASSLGGTGTSYNEQFF TGCGCCAGCAGCTTGGGGGGGACAGGTACCTCCTACAATGAGCAGTTCTTC
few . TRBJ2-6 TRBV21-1 CASRSGTSGSVTGANVLTF TGTGCCAGCAGATCCGGGACTAGCGGGAGTGTGACCGGGGCCAACGTCCTGACTTTC
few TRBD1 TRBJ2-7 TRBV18 CASSRSTGDPYEQYF TGTGCCAGCTCACGATCGACAGGGGACCCCTACGAGCAGTACTTC